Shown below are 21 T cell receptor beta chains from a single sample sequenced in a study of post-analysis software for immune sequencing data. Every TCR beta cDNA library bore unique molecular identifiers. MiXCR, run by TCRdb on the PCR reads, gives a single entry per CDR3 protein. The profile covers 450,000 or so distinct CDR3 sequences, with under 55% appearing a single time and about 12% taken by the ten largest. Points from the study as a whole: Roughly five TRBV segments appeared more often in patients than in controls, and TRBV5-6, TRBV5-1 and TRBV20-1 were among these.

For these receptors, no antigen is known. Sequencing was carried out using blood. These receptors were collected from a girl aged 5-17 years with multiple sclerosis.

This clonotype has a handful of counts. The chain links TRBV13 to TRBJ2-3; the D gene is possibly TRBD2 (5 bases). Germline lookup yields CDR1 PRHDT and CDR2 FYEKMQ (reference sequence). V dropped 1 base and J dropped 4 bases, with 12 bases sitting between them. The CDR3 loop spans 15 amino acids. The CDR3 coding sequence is TGTGCCAGCAGCTTAGTTGGCAGAGCGGCAGATACGCAGTATTTT. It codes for CASSLVGRAADTQYF.

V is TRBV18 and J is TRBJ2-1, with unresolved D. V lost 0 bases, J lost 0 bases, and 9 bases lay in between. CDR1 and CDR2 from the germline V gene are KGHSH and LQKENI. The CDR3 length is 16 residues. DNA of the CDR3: TGTGCCAGCTCACCACCGTCCGGAAGCTCCTACAATGAGCAGTTCTTC. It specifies CASSPPSGSSYNEQFF.

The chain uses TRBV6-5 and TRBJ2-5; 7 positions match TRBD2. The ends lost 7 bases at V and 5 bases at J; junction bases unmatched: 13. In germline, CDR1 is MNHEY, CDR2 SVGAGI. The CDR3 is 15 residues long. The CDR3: CASKGSRERGETQYF. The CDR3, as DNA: TGTGCCAGCAAAGGGTCGCGGGAGAGGGGCGAGACCCAGTACTTC.

The CDR3 DNA reads as TGTGCCAGCCAGTCGACAGGGGCCCAGCCCCAGCATTTT. It yields the protein CASQSTGAQPQHF. The rearrangement joins TRBV12-3 or TRBV12-4 to TRBJ1-5; 8 nucleotides match TRBD1. The CDR3 is made up of 13 amino acids. After removal of 8 bases from V and 7 bases from J, the junction contained 7 bases not matched to a gene.

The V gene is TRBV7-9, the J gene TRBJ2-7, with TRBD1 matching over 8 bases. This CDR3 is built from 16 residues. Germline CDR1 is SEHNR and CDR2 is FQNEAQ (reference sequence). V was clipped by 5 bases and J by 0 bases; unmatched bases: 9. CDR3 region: CASSPGQGLSSYEQYF. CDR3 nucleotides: TGTGCCAGCAGCCCCGGACAGGGCCTGAGCTCCTACGAGCAGTACTTC.

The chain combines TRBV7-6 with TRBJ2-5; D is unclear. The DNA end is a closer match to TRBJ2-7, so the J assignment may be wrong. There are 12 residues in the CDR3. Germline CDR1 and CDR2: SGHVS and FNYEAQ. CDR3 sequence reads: CASSSVFYEQYF. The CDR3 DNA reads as TGTGCCAGCAGCTCCGTATTTTACGAGCAGTACTTC.

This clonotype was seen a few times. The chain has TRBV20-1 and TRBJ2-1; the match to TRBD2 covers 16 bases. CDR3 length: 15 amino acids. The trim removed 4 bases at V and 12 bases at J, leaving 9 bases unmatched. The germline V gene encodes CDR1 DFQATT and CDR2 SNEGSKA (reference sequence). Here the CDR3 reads CSANLAGLAGGRQFF. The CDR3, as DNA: TGCAGTGCTAACCTGGCGGGACTAGCGGGAGGGAGGCAGTTCTTC.

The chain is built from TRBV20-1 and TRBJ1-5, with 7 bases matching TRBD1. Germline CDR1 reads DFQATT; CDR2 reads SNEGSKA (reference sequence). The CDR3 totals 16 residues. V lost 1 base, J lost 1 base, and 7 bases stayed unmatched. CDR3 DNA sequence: TGCAGTGCTAGAGCTTACAGGGGAGGGAGCAATCAGCCCCAGCATTTT. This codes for CSARAYRGGSNQPQHF.

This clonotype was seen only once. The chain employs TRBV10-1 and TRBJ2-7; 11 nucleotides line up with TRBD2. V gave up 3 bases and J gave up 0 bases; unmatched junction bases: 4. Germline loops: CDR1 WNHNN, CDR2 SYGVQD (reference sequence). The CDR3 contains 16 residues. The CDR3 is CASSDRLAGSSYEQYF. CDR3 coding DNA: TGCGCCAGCAGTGATCGACTAGCGGGGAGCTCCTACGAGCAGTACTTC.

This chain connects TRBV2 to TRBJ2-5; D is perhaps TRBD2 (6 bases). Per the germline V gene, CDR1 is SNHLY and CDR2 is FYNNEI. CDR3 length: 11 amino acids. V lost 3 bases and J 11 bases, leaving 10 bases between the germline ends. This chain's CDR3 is CASSEPGEQYF. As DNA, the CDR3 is TGTGCCAGCAGTGAGCCGGGGGAGCAGTACTTC. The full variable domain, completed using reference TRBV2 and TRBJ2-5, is EPEVTQTPSHQVTQMGQEVILRCVPISNHLYFYWYRQILGQKVEFLVSFYNNEISEKSEIFDDQFSVERPDGSNFTLKIRSTKLEDSAMYFCASSEPGEQYFGPGTRLLVL.

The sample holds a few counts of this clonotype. For the CDR3, the DNA is TGTGCCAGCAGTTTACCAGGACGGACGGCCACCGAGCAGTACTTC. Its protein product is CASSLPGRTATEQYF. The rearrangement links TRBV27 to TRBJ2-7; no firm D call. The CDR3 runs 15 residues. In germline, CDR1 is MNHEY, CDR2 SMNVEV (reference sequence). V was shortened by 2 bases and J by 6 bases, with 17 bases between the two germline ends.

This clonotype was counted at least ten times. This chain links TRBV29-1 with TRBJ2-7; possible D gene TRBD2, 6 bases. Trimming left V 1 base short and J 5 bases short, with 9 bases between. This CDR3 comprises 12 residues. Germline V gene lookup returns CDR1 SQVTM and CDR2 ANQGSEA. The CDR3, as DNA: TGCAGCGTTGAAGTGGGCGGGGACGAGCAGTACTTC. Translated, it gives CSVEVGGDEQYF.

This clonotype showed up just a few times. CDR3 DNA: TGTGCCAGCAGGGTAGCGGGAGTGGATACGCAGTATTTT. It specifies CASRVAGVDTQYF. The genes are TRBV7-2 and TRBJ2-3, with 9 bases fitting TRBD2. The CDR3 is made up of 13 amino acids. V was pared by 6 bases and J by 6 bases, with 4 bases of the junction left unmatched. The germline gives CDR1 SGHTA, CDR2 FQGNSA.

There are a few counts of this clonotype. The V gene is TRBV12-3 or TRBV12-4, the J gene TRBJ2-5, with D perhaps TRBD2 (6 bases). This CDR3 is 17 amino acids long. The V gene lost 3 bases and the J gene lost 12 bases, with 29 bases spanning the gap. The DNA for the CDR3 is TGTGCCAGCAGTTTCGGCGATGCGGAGGGGCCCCTACGAGTGGAGTACTTC. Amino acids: CASSFGDAEGPLRVEYF.

CDR3 nucleotide sequence: TGTGCCACCAGTGATTTGCGAGGGAGCACAGATACGCAGTATTTT. Protein: CATSDLRGSTDTQYF. The J gene is TRBJ2-3, the V gene TRBV24-1; D might be TRBD2 (5 bases). V was trimmed by 0 bases and J by 0 bases, leaving 6 bases between them. CDR1 and CDR2 (germline): KGHDR, SFDVKD. This CDR3 region has 15 residues.

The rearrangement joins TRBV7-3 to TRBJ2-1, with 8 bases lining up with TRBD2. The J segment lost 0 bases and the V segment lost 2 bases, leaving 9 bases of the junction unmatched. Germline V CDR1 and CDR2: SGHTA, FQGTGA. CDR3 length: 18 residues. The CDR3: CASSLSPSGLSSYNEQFF. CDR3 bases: TGTGCCAGCAGCTTATCGCCTAGCGGGCTGAGCTCCTACAATGAGCAGTTCTTC.

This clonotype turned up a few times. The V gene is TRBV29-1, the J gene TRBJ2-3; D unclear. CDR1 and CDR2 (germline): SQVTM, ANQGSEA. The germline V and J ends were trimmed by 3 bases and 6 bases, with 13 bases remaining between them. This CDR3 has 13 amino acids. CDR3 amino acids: CSVEASRRDTQYF. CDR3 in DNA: TGCAGCGTTGAGGCGTCGCGCAGGGATACGCAGTATTTT.

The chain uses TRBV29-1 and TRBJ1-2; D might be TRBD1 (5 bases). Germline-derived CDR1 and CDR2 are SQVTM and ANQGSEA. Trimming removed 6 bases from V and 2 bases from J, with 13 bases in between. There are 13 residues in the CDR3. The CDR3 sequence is CSVSRSGNYGYTF. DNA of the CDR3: TGCAGCGTAAGCCGGTCAGGGAACTATGGCTACACCTTC.

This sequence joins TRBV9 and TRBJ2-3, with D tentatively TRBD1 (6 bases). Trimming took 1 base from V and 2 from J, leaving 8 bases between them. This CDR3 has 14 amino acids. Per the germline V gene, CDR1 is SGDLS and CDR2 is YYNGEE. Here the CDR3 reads CASSVSGATDTQYF. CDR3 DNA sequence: TGTGCCAGCAGCGTATCAGGGGCCACAGATACGCAGTATTTT.

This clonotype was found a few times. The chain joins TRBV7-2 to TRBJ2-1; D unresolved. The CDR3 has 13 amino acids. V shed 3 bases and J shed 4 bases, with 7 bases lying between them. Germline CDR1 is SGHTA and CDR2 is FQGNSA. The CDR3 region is CASSFEPYNEQFF. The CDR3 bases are TGTGCCAGCAGCTTCGAACCTTACAATGAGCAGTTCTTC.

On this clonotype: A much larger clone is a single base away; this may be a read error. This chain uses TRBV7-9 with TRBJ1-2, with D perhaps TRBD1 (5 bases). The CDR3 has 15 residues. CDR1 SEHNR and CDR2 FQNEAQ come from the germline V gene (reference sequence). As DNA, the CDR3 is TGTGCCGGCAGCTTCCCCGGGGCATCCTTCTATGGCTACACCTTC. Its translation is CAGSFPGASFYGYTF.